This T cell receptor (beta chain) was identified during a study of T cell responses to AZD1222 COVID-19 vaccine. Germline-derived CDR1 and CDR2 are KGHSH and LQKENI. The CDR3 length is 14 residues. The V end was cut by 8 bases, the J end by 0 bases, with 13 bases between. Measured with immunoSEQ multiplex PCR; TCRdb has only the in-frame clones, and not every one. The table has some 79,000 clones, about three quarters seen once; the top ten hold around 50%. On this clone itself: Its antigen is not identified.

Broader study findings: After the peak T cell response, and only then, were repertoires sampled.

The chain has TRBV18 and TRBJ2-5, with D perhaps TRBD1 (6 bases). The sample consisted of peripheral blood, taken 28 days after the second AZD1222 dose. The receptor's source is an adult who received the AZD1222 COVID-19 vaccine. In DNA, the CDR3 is TGTGCCAGCGCCGACAGGAACAACCAAGAGACCCAGTACTTC. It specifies CASADRNNQETQYF.